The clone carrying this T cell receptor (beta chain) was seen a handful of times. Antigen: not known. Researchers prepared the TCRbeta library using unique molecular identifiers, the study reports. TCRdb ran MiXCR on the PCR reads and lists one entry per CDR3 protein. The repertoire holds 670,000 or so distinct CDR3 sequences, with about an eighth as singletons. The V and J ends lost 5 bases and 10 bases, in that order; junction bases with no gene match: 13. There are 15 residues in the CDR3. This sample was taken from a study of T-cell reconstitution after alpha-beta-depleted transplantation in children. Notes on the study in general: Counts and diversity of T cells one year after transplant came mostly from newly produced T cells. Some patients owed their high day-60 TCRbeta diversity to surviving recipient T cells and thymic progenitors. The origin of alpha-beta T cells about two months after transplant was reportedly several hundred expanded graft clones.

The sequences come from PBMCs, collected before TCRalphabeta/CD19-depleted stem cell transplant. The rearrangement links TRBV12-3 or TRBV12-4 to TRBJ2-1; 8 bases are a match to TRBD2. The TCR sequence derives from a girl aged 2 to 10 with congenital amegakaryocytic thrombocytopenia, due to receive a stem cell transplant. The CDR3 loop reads CASSPSGGRHQEQFF. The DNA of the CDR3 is TGTGCCAGCAGTCCCAGCGGGGGCAGGCATCAAGAGCAGTTCTTC.